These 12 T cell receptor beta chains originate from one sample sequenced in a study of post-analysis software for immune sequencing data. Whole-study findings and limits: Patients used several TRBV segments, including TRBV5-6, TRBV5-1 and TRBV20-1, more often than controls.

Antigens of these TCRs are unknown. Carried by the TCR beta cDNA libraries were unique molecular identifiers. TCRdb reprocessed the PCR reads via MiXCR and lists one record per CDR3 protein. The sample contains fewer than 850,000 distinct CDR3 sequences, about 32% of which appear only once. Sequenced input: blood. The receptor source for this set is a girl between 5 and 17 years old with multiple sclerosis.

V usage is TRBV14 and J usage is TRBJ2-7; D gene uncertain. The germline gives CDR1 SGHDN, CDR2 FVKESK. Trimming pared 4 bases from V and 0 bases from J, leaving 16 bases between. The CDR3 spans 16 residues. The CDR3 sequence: CASSRLRPGDSYEQYF. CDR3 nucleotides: TGTGCCAGCAGCCGCCTGCGGCCGGGTGACTCCTACGAGCAGTACTTC.

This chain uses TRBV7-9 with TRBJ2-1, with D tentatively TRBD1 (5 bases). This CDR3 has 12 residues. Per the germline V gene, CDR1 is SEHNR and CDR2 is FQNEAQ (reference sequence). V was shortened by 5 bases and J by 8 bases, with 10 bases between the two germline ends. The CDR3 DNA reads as TGTGCCAGCAGCACCGACAGCTATGAGCAGTTCTTC. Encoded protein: CASSTDSYEQFF.

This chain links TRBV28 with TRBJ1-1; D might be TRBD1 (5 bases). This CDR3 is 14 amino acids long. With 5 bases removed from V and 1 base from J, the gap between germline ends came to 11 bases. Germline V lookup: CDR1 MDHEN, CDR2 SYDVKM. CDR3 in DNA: TGTGCCAGCAGTATGGCGGGGGGGAACACTGAAGCTTTCTTT. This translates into CASSMAGGNTEAFF.

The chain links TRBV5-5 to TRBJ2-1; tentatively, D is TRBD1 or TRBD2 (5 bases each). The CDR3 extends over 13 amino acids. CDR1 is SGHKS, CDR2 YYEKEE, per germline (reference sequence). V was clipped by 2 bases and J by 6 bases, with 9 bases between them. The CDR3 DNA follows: TGTGCCAGCAGCTTAAAAGGGACCAATGAGCAGTTCTTC. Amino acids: CASSLKGTNEQFF.

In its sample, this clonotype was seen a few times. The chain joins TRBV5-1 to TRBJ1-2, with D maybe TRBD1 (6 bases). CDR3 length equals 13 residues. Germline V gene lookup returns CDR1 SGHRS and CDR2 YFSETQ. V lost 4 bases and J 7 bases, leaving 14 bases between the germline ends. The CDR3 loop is CASSQQGASGYTF. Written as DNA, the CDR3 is TGCGCCAGCAGCCAACAGGGAGCCTCTGGCTACACCTTC.

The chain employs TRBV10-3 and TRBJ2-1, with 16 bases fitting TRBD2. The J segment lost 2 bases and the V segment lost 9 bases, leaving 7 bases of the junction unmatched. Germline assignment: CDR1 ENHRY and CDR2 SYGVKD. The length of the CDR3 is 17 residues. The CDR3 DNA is TGTGCCATTGTCGGGACTAGCGGGGGGGCCACCTACAATGAGCAGTTCTTC. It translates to CAIVGTSGGATYNEQFF.

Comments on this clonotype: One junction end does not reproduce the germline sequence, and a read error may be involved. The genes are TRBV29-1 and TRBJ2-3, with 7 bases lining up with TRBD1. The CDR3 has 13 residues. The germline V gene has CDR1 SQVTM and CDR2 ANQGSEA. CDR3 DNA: TGCAACGTTCCGACAGGGATACTAGATACGCAGTATTTT. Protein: CNVPTGILDTQYF.

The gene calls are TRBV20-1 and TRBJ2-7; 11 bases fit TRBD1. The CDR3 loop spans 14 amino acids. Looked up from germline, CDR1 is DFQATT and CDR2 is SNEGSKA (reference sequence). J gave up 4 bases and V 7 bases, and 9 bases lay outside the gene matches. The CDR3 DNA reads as TGCAGTGTTATAGGAAGGGACAGGGGGTACGAGCAGTACTTC. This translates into CSVIGRDRGYEQYF.

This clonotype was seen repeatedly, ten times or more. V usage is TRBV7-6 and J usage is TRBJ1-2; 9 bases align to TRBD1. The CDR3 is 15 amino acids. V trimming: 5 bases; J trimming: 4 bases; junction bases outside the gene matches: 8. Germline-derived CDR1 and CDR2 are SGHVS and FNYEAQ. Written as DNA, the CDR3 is TGTGCCAGCAGCGCGGACCAGGGACAGGGCTATGGCTACACCTTC. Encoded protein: CASSADQGQGYGYTF.

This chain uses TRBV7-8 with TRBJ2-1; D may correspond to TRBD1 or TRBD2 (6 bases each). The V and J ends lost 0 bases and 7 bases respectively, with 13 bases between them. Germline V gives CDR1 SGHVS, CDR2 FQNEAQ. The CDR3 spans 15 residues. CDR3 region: CASSLAVLGGNEQFF. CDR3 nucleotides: TGTGCCAGCAGCTTAGCAGTGTTAGGGGGGAATGAGCAGTTCTTC.

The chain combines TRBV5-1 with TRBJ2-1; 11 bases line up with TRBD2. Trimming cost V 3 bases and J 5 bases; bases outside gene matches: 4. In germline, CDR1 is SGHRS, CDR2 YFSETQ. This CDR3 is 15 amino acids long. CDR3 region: CASSSGTSGHNEQFF. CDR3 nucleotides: TGCGCCAGCAGCTCCGGGACTAGCGGCCACAATGAGCAGTTCTTC. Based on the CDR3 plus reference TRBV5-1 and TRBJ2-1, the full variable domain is KAGVTQTPRYLIKTRGQQVTLSCSPISGHRSVSWYQQTPGQGLQFLFEYFSETQRNKGNFPGRFSGRQFSNSRSEMNVSTLELGDSALYLCASSSGTSGHNEQFFGPGTRLTVL.

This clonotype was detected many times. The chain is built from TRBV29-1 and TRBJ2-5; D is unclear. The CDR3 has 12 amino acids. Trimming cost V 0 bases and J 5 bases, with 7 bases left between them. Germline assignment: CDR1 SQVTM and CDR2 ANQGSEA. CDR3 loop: CSVEDGGETQYF. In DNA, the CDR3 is TGCAGCGTTGAAGACGGTGGGGAGACCCAGTACTTC.